This passage covers 21 T cell receptor beta chains from one sample sequenced in a study of Ad26.COV2.S vaccination and SARS-CoV-2 variants. The assay was immunoSEQ multiplex PCR, and TCRdb's table has in-frame clones only and misses some. The sample lists fewer than 600,000 clones, 70% to 90% occurring once. As to treatment: 15 to 20 received Ad26.COV2.S at low or high dose, single or two shots; about 5 received placebo; per-sample allocation not given. Day 63 after the first vaccine or placebo injection was the time point for sampling. The material was peripheral blood, obtained in a trial of Ad26.COV2.S vaccine versus placebo. These receptors all come from a person between 18 and 60 years old who received the Ad26.COV2.S COVID-19 vaccine or a placebo.

The chain employs TRBV19 and TRBJ1-5; no reliable D call. Germline V CDR1 and CDR2: LNHDA, SQIVND (reference sequence). This CDR3 has 13 residues. The V end was cut by 4 bases, the J end by 3 bases, with 7 bases between. The CDR3 DNA reads as TGTGCCAGTAGTAATTCATACAATCAGCCCCAGCATTTT. Translation gives CASSNSYNQPQHF.

The rearrangement joins TRBV19 to TRBJ1-2, with TRBD1 as a possible D gene (6 bases). This CDR3 has 15 amino acids. Germline V lookup: CDR1 LNHDA, CDR2 SQIVND (reference sequence). Trimming left V 3 bases short and J 9 bases short, with 20 bases between. The CDR3 spells CASSMATGPGSSYTF. Written as DNA, the CDR3 is TGTGCCAGTAGTATGGCTACAGGGCCAGGATCTAGCTACACCTTC.

This clone was counted once. The V and J genes are TRBV28 and TRBJ1-2; 8 bases fit TRBD1. Trimming cost V 7 bases and J 6 bases; bases outside gene matches: 19. Germline V lookup: CDR1 MDHEN, CDR2 SYDVKM. This CDR3 comprises 17 residues. For the CDR3, the DNA is TGTGCCAGCACTCAGGAGAGGGCAGGGGGCCGCGAAAATGGCTACACCTTC. Protein sequence: CASTQERAGGRENGYTF.

V usage is TRBV3-1 (or the pseudogene TRBV3-2) and J usage is TRBJ1-2, with D unresolved. The germline V gene encodes CDR1 LGHDT and CDR2 YNNKEL (reference sequence). This CDR3 region has 14 residues. V was shortened by 0 bases and J by 7 bases, with 12 bases between the two germline ends. CDR3 DNA: TGTGCCAGCAGCCAAGAGGGCCGCCCAGGTGGCTACACCTTC. Residues: CASSQEGRPGGYTF.

This chain uses TRBV20-1 with TRBJ2-3; D may be TRBD2 (5 bases). The germline V and J ends were trimmed by 5 bases and 6 bases, with 9 bases remaining between them. The CDR3 extends over 11 amino acids. From germline, CDR1 is DFQATT and CDR2 SNEGSKA (reference sequence). The chain's CDR3 is CSAPPGDTQYF. In DNA form, the CDR3 reads TGCAGTGCTCCTCCGGGGGATACGCAGTATTTT.

This sequence joins TRBV7-2 and TRBJ2-7; TRBD2 matches 8 bases. The CDR3 extends over 16 amino acids. The V gene's germline CDR1 is SGHTA and CDR2 FQGNSA. Trimming took 1 base from V and 0 from J; bases not matched to a gene: 5. The CDR3 sequence is CASSLVAGSSSYEQYF. The DNA for the CDR3 is TGTGCCAGCAGCTTAGTAGCGGGAAGCAGCTCCTACGAGCAGTACTTC.

This sequence joins TRBV6-5 and TRBJ2-7, with 9 nucleotides matching TRBD1. The CDR3 length is 15 residues. Trimming cost V 2 bases and J 0 bases; bases outside gene matches: 2. Germline V gene lookup returns CDR1 MNHEY and CDR2 SVGAGI. The CDR3 region is CASSYGQGFSYEQYF. The CDR3 DNA reads as TGTGCCAGCAGTTACGGACAGGGGTTCTCCTACGAGCAGTACTTC.

The chain employs TRBV29-1 and TRBJ2-7; unclear D gene. In germline, CDR1 is SQVTM, CDR2 ANQGSEA. This CDR3 spans 12 amino acids. Deletions cut 5 bases from V and 3 bases from J, with 11 bases between. The CDR3 nucleotides read TGCAGCGTTCGTGGCGTAAACTACGAGCAGTACTTC. Amino acid sequence: CSVRGVNYEQYF.

The chain couples TRBV9 to TRBJ2-2, with TRBD2 matching over 7 bases. The germline V gene has CDR1 SGDLS and CDR2 YYNGEE. V lost 0 bases, J lost 0 bases, and 2 bases stayed unmatched. The CDR3 contains 16 residues. DNA for the CDR3: TGTGCCAGCAGCGTAGCGGGGACTACGAACACCGGGGAGCTGTTTTTT. This encodes CASSVAGTTNTGELFF.

The chain is built from TRBV6-2 or TRBV6-3 and TRBJ2-7, with 9 bases aligning to TRBD1. There are 15 residues in the CDR3. Trimming at V came to 5 bases and at J to 2 bases, leaving 7 bases not matched to a gene. The germline V gene has CDR1 MNHEY and CDR2 SVGEGT. CDR3 region: CASSRADRGPYEQYF. The CDR3 DNA follows: TGTGCCAGCAGTAGAGCGGACAGGGGACCCTACGAGCAGTACTTC.

J is TRBJ1-3 and V is TRBV28, with 7 bases identical to TRBD1. J lost 8 bases, V lost 6 bases, and 13 bases had no gene match. Germline V gene lookup returns CDR1 MDHEN and CDR2 SYDVKM. The CDR3 runs 15 residues. CDR3 sequence: CASSFRQGHQDTIYF. CDR3 bases: TGTGCCAGCAGCTTTAGACAGGGACACCAGGACACCATATATTTT. Combining the CDR3 with reference TRBV28 and TRBJ1-3 gives the whole variable domain DVKVTQSSRYLVKRTGEKVFLECVQDMDHENMFWYRQDPGLGLRLIYFSYDVKMKEKGDIPEGYSVSREKKERFSLILESASTNQTSMYLCASSFRQGHQDTIYFGEGSWLTVV.

This sequence joins TRBV6-5 and TRBJ2-1; D might be TRBD2 (5 bases). V lost 7 bases to trimming and J lost 6 bases, with 16 bases between them. Germline loops: CDR1 MNHEY, CDR2 SVGAGI. This CDR3 contains 14 residues. In DNA form, the CDR3 reads TGTGCCAGCACCGAGGGTTGGGTCGCCAATGAGCAGTTCTTC. Protein product: CASTEGWVANEQFF.

The rearrangement uses TRBV30 and TRBJ2-3, with 12 bases lining up with TRBD2. Germline V CDR1 and CDR2: GTSNPN, SVGIG (reference sequence). The V segment lost 2 bases and the J segment 3 bases; nucleotides outside the gene matches: 9. CDR3 length: 17 residues. CDR3 sequence: CAWSKDRTSGKTDTQYF. The CDR3 bases are TGTGCCTGGAGTAAAGACCGGACTAGCGGGAAGACAGATACGCAGTATTTT.

This chain links TRBV6-5 with TRBJ1-1; TRBD1 matches 8 bases. The CDR3 has 14 residues. Germline CDR1 is MNHEY and CDR2 is SVGAGI. With V trimmed by 6 bases and J by 1 base, 4 bases remained unmatched. The CDR3 loop is CASSRGTGNTEAFF. For the CDR3, the DNA is TGTGCCAGCAGCCGAGGGACAGGGAACACTGAAGCTTTCTTT.

The chain links TRBV3-1 (or the pseudogene TRBV3-2) to TRBJ1-5; 8 positions agree with TRBD1. V was pared by 5 bases and J by 1 base, with 4 bases of the junction left unmatched. The germline V gene encodes CDR1 LGHDT and CDR2 YNNKEL (reference sequence). The CDR3 has 15 residues. The DNA of the CDR3 is TGTGCCAGCAGCGCAGGGGGCAGGAGCAATCAGCCCCAGCATTTT. Amino acid sequence: CASSAGGRSNQPQHF.

The V and J genes are TRBV7-6 and TRBJ2-7; 9 positions match TRBD1. Trimming took 0 bases from V and 6 from J; bases not matched to a gene: 12. Germline V CDR1 and CDR2: SGHVS, FNYEAQ. The CDR3 is 17 amino acids. CDR3 loop: CASSLALGTGQASEQYF. The CDR3, as DNA: TGTGCCAGCAGCTTAGCGCTCGGGACAGGGCAGGCCAGCGAGCAGTACTTC. The entire variable domain, with the rest obtained from reference TRBV7-6 and TRBJ2-7, is as follows: GAGVSQSPRYKVTKRGQDVALRCDPISGHVSLYWYRQALGQGPEFLTYFNYEAQQDKSGLPNDRFSAERPEGSISTLTIQRTEQRDSAMYRCASSLALGTGQASEQYFGPGTRLTVT.

The genes are TRBV7-9 and TRBJ1-5; D might be TRBD1 (5 bases). V was cut by 4 bases and J by 2 bases, with 6 bases left in between. The CDR3 spans 13 residues. CDR1 SEHNR and CDR2 FQNEAQ come from the germline V gene (reference sequence). The CDR3 loop reads CASSWDGNQPQHF. The DNA for the CDR3 is TGTGCCAGCAGCTGGGACGGCAATCAGCCCCAGCATTTT. Together with reference TRBV7-9 and TRBJ1-5, the CDR3 gives the full variable domain: DTGVSQNPRHKITKRGQNVTFRCDPISEHNRLYWYRQTLGQGPEFLTYFQNEAQLEKSRLLSDRFSAERPKGSFSTLEIQRTEQGDSAMYLCASSWDGNQPQHFGDGTRLSIL.

CDR3 in amino acids: CASSLALPSEQYF. The CDR3 nucleotides read TGTGCCAGCAGCTTAGCGCTACCATCCGAGCAGTACTTC. The chain joins TRBV7-9 to TRBJ2-7; D not certain. The CDR3 runs to 13 residues. Trimming cost V 0 bases and J 6 bases, with 9 bases left between them. Germline V gives CDR1 SEHNR, CDR2 FQNEAQ (reference sequence).

Many counts were recorded for this clone. V gene TRBV7-9 combines with J gene TRBJ1-6; D not resolved. V was trimmed by 5 bases and J by 0 bases, leaving 11 bases between them. The CDR3 contains 16 residues. Germline assignment: CDR1 SEHNR and CDR2 FQNEAQ (reference sequence). The CDR3, as DNA: TGTGCCAGCAGCGGAGGACGGAGCTCCTATAATTCACCCCTCCACTTT. Translating it yields CASSGGRSSYNSPLHF.

J is TRBJ1-5 and V is TRBV6-5; D might be TRBD1 (5 bases). Trimming took 11 bases from V and 4 from J, leaving 18 bases between them. The germline gives CDR1 MNHEY, CDR2 SVGAGI. CDR3 size: 14 residues. The CDR3 loop reads CAAWARARNQPQHF. Here the CDR3 DNA reads TGTGCCGCCTGGGCCAGGGCTCGGAATCAGCCCCAGCATTTT.

V gene TRBV9 combines with J gene TRBJ1-2, with 7 nucleotides matching TRBD1. The junction had 9 bases not matched to a gene; V was cut back by 4 bases and J by 3 bases. The CDR3 totals 15 residues. The germline CDR1 and CDR2 sequences are SGDLS and YYNGEE. The CDR3 DNA reads TGTGCCAGCAGCTCAGGGACAGACGATCACTATGGCTACACCTTC. Translating it yields CASSSGTDDHYGYTF.